Listed here is a single T cell receptor beta chain. CDR1 MNHEY and CDR2 SMNVEV come from the germline V gene (reference sequence). V gave up 5 bases and J gave up 5 bases, with 13 bases separating them. The CDR3 has 13 amino acids. Using immunoSEQ multiplex PCR, the repertoire was profiled, and TCRdb retains in-frame clones only, with some absent. The table lists 8,500 to 11,000 clones, over 75% of them singletons. This sample is part of a study of somatic mutations in cytotoxic T cells in rheumatoid arthritis. Input material: CD8+ T cells sorted from blood. This TCR was recovered from a woman aged 45 to 65 in good health. The chain couples TRBV27 to TRBJ2-7, with D perhaps matching TRBD1 (5 bases). Written as DNA, the CDR3 is TGTGCCAGCAGTCCCCGACTGGGGCACGAGCAGTACTTC. Translated, it gives CASSPRLGHEQYF.